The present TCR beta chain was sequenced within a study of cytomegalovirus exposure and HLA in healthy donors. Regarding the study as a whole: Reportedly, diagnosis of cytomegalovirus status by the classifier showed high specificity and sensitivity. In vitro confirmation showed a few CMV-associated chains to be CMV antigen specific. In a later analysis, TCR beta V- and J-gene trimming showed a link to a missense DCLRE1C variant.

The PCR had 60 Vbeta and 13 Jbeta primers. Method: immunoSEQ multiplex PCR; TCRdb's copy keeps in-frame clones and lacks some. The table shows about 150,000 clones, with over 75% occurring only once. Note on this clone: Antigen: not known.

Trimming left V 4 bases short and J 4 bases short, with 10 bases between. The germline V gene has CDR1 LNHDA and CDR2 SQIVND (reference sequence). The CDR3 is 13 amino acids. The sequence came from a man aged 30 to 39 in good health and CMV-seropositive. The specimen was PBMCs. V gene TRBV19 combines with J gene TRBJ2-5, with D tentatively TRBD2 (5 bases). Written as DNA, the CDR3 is TGTGCCAGTAGTAGCTCTAGCTCAGAGACCCAGTACTTC. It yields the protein CASSSSSSETQYF.